A single sample is the source of the 16 T cell receptor beta chains below, sequenced in a study of blood T cell repertoires in COVID-19. Sequencing was performed with immunoSEQ multiplex PCR; in TCRdb, only in-frame clones are kept and a portion is missing. The sample holds 150,000 to 200,000 clones, 65% to 85% seen once. Sequencing was done on a sample of peripheral blood. The origin of the receptors is a woman aged 55 to 70 with acute or convalescent COVID-19.

The chain joins TRBV27 to TRBJ1-5; possibly TRBD1 for D (5 bases). From germline, CDR1 is MNHEY and CDR2 SMNVEV (reference sequence). V lost 0 bases and J lost 4, with 10 bases in between. This CDR3 spans 15 amino acids. CDR3 sequence reads: CASSLSLGANQPQHF. CDR3 bases: TGTGCCAGCAGTTTATCCTTAGGGGCGAATCAGCCCCAGCATTTT.

The rearrangement links TRBV23-1 to TRBJ2-2; TRBD1 matches at 7 bases. TRBV23-1 is an open reading frame, and its role is uncertain. The CDR3 is 15 residues long. With 8 bases clipped from V and 3 bases from J, the junction kept 9 bases outside the gene matches. The CDR3 here is CASSPEGADTGELFF. The CDR3 DNA is TGCGCCAGCTCCCCAGAGGGGGCAGACACCGGGGAGCTGTTTTTT.

This clone was observed a few times. This chain joins TRBV5-1 and TRBJ2-7; 7 bases align to TRBD1. Trimming cost V 0 bases and J 6 bases; bases outside gene matches: 6. Per germline, CDR1 SGHRS and CDR2 YFSETQ. CDR3 size: 14 residues. The CDR3 DNA is TGCGCCAGCAGCTTGGCAGGGGGTTGGGTCGAGCAGTACTTC. The encoded protein is CASSLAGGWVEQYF.

The genes are TRBV19 and TRBJ1-5, with D unresolved. The length of the CDR3 is 16 residues. V lost 6 bases to trimming and J lost 6 bases, with 21 bases between them. Looked up from germline, CDR1 is LNHDA and CDR2 is SQIVND (reference sequence). This chain's CDR3 is CASSTMTPGGSQPQHF. In DNA form, the CDR3 reads TGTGCCAGTAGCACCATGACCCCGGGAGGGAGTCAGCCCCAGCATTTT.

The chain links TRBV28 to TRBJ1-4; 7 nucleotides align to TRBD1. CDR1 and CDR2 (germline): MDHEN, SYDVKM. V lost 8 bases to trimming and J lost 0 bases; unmatched junction nucleotides: 9. The CDR3 is 16 residues long. The CDR3 DNA sequence: TGTGCCAGCCGCAGGGGGAGAGTCCCAACTAATGAAAAACTGTTTTTT. Its translation is CASRRGRVPTNEKLFF.

J is TRBJ2-7 and V is TRBV25-1; 9 positions agree with TRBD1. CDR1 is MGHDK and CDR2 is SYGVNS in the germline V gene. The V segment lost 7 bases and the J segment 4 bases; nucleotides outside the gene matches: 8. The CDR3 contains 14 residues. The CDR3 bases are TGTGCCAGCACCGACGGGACAGGGCGATACGAGCAGTACTTC. It codes for CASTDGTGRYEQYF.

This chain connects TRBV5-4 to TRBJ1-2, with a weak D call TRBD1 (5 bases). V was clipped by 2 bases and J by 4 bases, with 21 bases between them. Germline-derived CDR1 and CDR2 are SGHNT and YYREEE (reference sequence). This CDR3 comprises 17 residues. CDR3 in DNA: TGTGCCAGCAGCTTCCGGGACTTAGGCCCTTTAAGCTATGGCTACACCTTC. It yields the protein CASSFRDLGPLSYGYTF. The full variable domain, with the rest looked up from reference TRBV5-4 and TRBJ1-2, is ETGVTQSPTHLIKTRGQQVTLRCSSQSGHNTVSWYQQALGQGPQFIFQYYREEENGRGNFPPRFSGLQFPNYSSELNVNALELDDSALYLCASSFRDLGPLSYGYTFGSGTRLTVV.

This sequence joins TRBV29-1 and TRBJ2-7, with 11 positions matching TRBD2. This CDR3 is 15 amino acids long. J was trimmed by 0 bases and V by 4 bases; bases with no gene match: 5. In germline, CDR1 is SQVTM, CDR2 ANQGSEA. Here the CDR3 reads CSVVPGLADSYEQYF. The CDR3 DNA reads as TGCAGCGTTGTACCGGGACTAGCGGACTCCTACGAGCAGTACTTC.

This rearrangement joins TRBV7-2 to TRBJ1-6; 7 bases align to TRBD1. There are 16 residues in the CDR3. V was clipped by 4 bases and J by 6 bases; unmatched bases: 9. Per germline, CDR1 SGHTA and CDR2 FQGNSA. CDR3 DNA sequence: TGTGCCAGCAGCTCAGGGGGACAGACGCGTAATTCACCCCTCCACTTT. This gives the protein CASSSGGQTRNSPLHF.

V is TRBV5-8 and J is TRBJ2-5, with 10 bases lining up with TRBD2. V shed 2 bases and J 1 base; nucleotides not matched to a gene: 8. CDR1 is SGHTS, CDR2 YDEGEE, per germline. The CDR3 extends over 17 amino acids. The CDR3 loop reads CASSLSASGGIQETQYF. CDR3 nucleotides: TGTGCCAGCAGCTTATCGGCTAGCGGGGGTATCCAAGAGACCCAGTACTTC.

The chain links TRBV5-5 to TRBJ1-5; 7 positions agree with TRBD1. This CDR3 is built from 16 residues. With V trimmed by 4 bases and J by 0 bases, 7 bases remained unmatched. Germline V CDR1 and CDR2: SGHKS, YYEKEE (reference sequence). The DNA for the CDR3 is TGTGCCAGCAGCCCATCCAGACAGGGTAGCAATCAGCCCCAGCATTTT. Translating it yields CASSPSRQGSNQPQHF.

This clone has ten or more counts. The chain combines TRBV9 with TRBJ2-7; D is perhaps TRBD2 (5 bases). The CDR3 is 16 amino acids. V was trimmed by 3 bases and J by 1 base, leaving 17 bases between them. Germline loops: CDR1 SGDLS, CDR2 YYNGEE. CDR3 nucleotides: TGTGCCAGCAGCGCAGGTTCTGCAGGAGGATCCTACGAGCAGTACTTC. It translates to CASSAGSAGGSYEQYF.

V gene TRBV6-5 combines with J gene TRBJ2-5; D might be TRBD1 (6 bases). V was pared by 9 bases and J by 4 bases, with 12 bases between. This CDR3 has 12 residues. Germline V lookup: CDR1 MNHEY, CDR2 SVGAGI. This CDR3 is CASTGLGETQYF. In DNA form, the CDR3 reads TGTGCCAGTACAGGGTTAGGAGAGACCCAGTACTTC.

V gene TRBV29-1 combines with J gene TRBJ1-1; 7 bases fit TRBD1. Germline CDR1 SQVTM, CDR2 ANQGSEA. The V gene end was trimmed by 6 bases and the J gene end by 1 base; junction bases not matched to a gene: 5. The CDR3 runs to 13 residues. This chain's CDR3 is CSVGQTPNTEAFF. CDR3 coding DNA: TGCAGCGTGGGACAGACCCCGAACACTGAAGCTTTCTTT.

The chain employs TRBV6-5 and TRBJ1-2; TRBD1 agrees at 7 bases. CDR1 is MNHEY, CDR2 SVGAGI, per germline. J gave up 10 bases and V 0 bases, and 5 bases lay outside the gene matches. CDR3 length equals 13 residues. The CDR3 nucleotides read TGTGCCAGCAGTTACTCGGGACAGCTATTCTACACCTTC. Translated: CASSYSGQLFYTF.

The V gene is TRBV11-2, the J gene TRBJ1-4; tentatively, D is TRBD1 (5 bases). Per the germline V gene, CDR1 is SGHAT and CDR2 is FQNNGV. There are 15 residues in the CDR3. Trimming cost V 3 bases and J 3 bases, with 11 bases left between them. The DNA for the CDR3 is TGTGCCAGCAGCTTGACCGACAGCTCTAATGAAAAACTGTTTTTT. This sequence encodes CASSLTDSSNEKLFF.